This T cell receptor (beta chain) originates from a study of somatic mutations in cytotoxic T cells in rheumatoid arthritis. Study-level points and caveats: An age-related increase in CD8+ clonality was seen in rheumatoid arthritis patients but not in healthy controls. The authors did not know the antigen targets of the expanded CD8+ clones.

A word on this clone: Its antigen is unknown.

Assay: immunoSEQ multiplex PCR; the TCRdb copy retains only in-frame clones and omits some. The data contain about 26,000 clones, around 80% of them singletons. Germline assignment: CDR1 MGHRA and CDR2 YSYEKL. This CDR3 is 11 amino acids long. This TCR was recovered from a man aged 50-60 years in good health. V gene TRBV4-1 combines with J gene TRBJ2-5; D is ambiguous. The assigned J gene may be wrong: the sequence end matches TRBJ2-7 better. What was sequenced was CD8+ T cells sorted from blood. For the CDR3, the DNA is TGCGCCAGCAAGGCGGCATACGAGCAGTACTTC. It is translated as CASKAAYEQYF.